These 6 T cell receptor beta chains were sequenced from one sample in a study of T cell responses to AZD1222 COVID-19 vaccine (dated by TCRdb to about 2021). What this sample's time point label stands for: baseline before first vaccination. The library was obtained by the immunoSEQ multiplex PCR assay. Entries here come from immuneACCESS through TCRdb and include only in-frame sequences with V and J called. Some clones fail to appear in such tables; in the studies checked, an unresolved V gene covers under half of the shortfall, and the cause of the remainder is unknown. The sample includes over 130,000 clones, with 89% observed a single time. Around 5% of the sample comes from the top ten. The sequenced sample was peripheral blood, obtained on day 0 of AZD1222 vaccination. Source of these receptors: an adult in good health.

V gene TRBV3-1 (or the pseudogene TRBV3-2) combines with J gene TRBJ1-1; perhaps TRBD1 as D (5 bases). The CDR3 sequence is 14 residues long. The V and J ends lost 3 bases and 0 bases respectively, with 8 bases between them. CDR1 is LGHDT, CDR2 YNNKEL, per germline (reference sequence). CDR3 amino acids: CASSQAGMNTEAFF. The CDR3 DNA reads TGTGCCAGCAGCCAGGCAGGGATGAACACTGAAGCTTTCTTT.

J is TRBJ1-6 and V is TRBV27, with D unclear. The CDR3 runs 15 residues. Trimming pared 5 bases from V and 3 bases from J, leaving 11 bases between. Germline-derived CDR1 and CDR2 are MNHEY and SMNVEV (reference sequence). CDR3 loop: CASSGGSIYNSPLHF. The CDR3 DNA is TGTGCCAGCAGTGGAGGGAGTATCTATAATTCACCCCTCCACTTT.

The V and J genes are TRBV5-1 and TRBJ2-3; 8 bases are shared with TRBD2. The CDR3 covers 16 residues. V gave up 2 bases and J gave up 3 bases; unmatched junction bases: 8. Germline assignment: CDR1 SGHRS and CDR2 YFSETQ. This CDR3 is CASSLSGGGNTDTQYF. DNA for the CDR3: TGCGCCAGCAGCTTATCTGGCGGGGGGAATACAGATACGCAGTATTTT.

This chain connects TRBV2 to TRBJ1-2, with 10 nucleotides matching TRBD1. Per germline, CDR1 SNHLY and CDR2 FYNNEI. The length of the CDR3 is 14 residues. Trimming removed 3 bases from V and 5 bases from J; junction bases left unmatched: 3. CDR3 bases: TGTGCCAGCAGTGAGGACAGGGGGGATTATGGCTACACCTTC. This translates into CASSEDRGDYGYTF.

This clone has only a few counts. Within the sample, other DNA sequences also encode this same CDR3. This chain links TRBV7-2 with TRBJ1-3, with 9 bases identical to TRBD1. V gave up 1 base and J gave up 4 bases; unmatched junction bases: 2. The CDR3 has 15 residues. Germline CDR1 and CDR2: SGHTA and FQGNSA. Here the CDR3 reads CASSLDRGPGNTIYF. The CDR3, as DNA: TGTGCCAGCAGCTTAGACAGGGGGCCCGGAAACACCATATATTTT.

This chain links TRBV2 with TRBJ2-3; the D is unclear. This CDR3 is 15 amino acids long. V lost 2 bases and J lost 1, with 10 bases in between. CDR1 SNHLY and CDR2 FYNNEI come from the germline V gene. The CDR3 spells CASSERRAGTDTQYF. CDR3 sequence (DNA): TGTGCCAGCAGTGAACGTCGGGCGGGCACAGATACGCAGTATTTT.